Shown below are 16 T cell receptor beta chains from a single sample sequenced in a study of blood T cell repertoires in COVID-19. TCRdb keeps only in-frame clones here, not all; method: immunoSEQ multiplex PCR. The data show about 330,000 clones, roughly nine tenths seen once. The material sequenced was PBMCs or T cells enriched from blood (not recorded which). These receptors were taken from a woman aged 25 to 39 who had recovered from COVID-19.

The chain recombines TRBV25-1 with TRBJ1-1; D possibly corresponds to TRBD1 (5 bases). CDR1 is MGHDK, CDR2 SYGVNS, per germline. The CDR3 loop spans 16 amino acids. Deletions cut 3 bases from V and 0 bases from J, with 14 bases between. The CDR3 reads CASSDARGGLNTEAFF. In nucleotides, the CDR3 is TGTGCCAGCAGTGATGCCCGGGGGGGATTGAACACTGAAGCTTTCTTT.

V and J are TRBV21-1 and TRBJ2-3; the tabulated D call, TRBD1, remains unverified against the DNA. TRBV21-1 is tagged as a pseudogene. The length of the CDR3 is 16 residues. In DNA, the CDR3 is TGTGCCAGCAGTCCTAGAAGGGACAGGGACACAGATACGCAGTATTTT. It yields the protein CASSPRRDRDTDTQYF.

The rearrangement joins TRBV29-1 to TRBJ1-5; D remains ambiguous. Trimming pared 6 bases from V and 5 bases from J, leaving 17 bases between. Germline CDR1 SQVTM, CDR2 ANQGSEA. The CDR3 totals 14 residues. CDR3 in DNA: TGCAGCGTCGCCGGGGTAGGGTTTGATCAGCCCCAGCATTTT. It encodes CSVAGVGFDQPQHF.

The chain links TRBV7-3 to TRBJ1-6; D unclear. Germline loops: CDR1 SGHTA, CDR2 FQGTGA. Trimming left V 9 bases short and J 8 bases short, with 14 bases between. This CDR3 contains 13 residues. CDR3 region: CARYVDQDSPLHF. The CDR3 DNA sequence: TGTGCCAGGTATGTCGATCAGGATTCACCCCTCCACTTT.

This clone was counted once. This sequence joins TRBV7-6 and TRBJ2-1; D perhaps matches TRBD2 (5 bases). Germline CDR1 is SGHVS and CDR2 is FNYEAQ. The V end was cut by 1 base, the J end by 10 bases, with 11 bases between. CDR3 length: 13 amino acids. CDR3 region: CASSLDPGWEQFF. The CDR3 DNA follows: TGTGCCAGCAGCTTAGATCCGGGATGGGAGCAGTTCTTC. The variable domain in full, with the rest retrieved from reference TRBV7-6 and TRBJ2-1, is GAGVSQSPRYKVTKRGQDVALRCDPISGHVSLYWYRQALGQGPEFLTYFNYEAQQDKSGLPNDRFSAERPEGSISTLTIQRTEQRDSAMYRCASSLDPGWEQFFGPGTRLTVL.

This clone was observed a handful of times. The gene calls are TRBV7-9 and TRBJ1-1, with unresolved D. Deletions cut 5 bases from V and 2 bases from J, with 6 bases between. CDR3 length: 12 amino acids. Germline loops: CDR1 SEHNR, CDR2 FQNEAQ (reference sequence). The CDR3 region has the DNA TGTGCCAGCAGCCTTATCAACACTGAAGCTTTCTTT. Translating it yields CASSLINTEAFF. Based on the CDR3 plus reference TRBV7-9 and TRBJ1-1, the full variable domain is DTGVSQNPRHKITKRGQNVTFRCDPISEHNRLYWYRQTLGQGPEFLTYFQNEAQLEKSRLLSDRFSAERPKGSFSTLEIQRTEQGDSAMYLCASSLINTEAFFGQGTRLTVV.

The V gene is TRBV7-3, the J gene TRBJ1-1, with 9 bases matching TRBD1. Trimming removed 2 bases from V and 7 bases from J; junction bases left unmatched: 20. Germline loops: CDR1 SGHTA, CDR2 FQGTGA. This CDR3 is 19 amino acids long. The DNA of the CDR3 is TGTGCCAGCAGCTTACACGGAGGGGGACTAGGGACAGGGCAAGGTGAAGCTTTCTTT. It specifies CASSLHGGGLGTGQGEAFF.

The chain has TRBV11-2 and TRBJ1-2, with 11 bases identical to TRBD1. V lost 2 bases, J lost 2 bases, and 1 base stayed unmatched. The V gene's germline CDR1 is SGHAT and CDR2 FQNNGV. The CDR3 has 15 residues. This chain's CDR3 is CASSLRTGGNYGYTF. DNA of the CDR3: TGTGCCAGCAGCTTAAGGACAGGGGGCAACTATGGCTACACCTTC.

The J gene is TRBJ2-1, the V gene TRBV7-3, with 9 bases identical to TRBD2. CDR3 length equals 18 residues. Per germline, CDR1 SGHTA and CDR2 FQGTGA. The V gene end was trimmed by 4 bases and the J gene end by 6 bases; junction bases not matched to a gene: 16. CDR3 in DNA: TGTGCCAGCAGCTACCTTGCTAGCGGGGCGTTAATGGTCAATGAGCAGTTCTTC. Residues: CASSYLASGALMVNEQFF.

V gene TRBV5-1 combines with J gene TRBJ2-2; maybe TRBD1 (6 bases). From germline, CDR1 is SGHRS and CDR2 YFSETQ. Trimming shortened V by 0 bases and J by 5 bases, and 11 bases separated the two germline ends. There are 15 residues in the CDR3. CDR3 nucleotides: TGCGCCAGCAGCTTGGCCCAAGGGGGTACCGGGGAGCTGTTTTTT. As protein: CASSLAQGGTGELFF.

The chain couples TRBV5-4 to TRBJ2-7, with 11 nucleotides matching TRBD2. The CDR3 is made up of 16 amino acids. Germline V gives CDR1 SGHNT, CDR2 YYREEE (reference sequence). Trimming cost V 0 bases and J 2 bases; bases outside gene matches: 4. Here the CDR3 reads CASSLALAGGAYEQYF. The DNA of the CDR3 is TGTGCCAGCAGCTTGGCCCTAGCGGGGGGTGCCTACGAGCAGTACTTC.

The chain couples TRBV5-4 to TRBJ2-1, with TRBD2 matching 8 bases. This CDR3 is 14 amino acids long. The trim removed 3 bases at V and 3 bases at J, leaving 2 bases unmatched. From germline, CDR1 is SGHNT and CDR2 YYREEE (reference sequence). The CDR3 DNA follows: TGTGCCAGCAGCTCGGGGGGGCTCTACAATGAGCAGTTCTTC. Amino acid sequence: CASSSGGLYNEQFF.

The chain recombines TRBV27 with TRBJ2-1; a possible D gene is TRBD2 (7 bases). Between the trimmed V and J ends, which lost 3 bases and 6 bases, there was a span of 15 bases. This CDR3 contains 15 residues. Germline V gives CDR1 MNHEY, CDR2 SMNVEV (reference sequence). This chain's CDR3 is CASSFGAGASNEQFF. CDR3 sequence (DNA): TGTGCCAGCAGTTTCGGCGCGGGGGCTTCCAATGAGCAGTTCTTC.

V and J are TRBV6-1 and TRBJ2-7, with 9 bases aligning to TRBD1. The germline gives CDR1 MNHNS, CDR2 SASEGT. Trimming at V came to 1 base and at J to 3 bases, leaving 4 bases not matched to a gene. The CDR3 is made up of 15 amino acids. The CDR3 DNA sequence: TGTGCCAGCAGTGAAGTGTGGACAGGGGACTACGAGCAGTACTTC. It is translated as CASSEVWTGDYEQYF.

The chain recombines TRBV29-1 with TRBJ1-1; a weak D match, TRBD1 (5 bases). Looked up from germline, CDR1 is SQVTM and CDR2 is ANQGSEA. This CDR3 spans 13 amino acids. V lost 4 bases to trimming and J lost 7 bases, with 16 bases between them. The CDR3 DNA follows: TGCAGCGTTGTCCTTGACAGCGTCGGTGAAGCTTTCTTT. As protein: CSVVLDSVGEAFF.

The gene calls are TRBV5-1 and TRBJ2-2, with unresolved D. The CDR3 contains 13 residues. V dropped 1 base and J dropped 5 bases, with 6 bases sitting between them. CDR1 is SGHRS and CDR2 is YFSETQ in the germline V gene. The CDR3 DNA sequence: TGCGCCAGCAGCTTGAGCCTAACCGGGGAGCTGTTTTTT. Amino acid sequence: CASSLSLTGELFF.